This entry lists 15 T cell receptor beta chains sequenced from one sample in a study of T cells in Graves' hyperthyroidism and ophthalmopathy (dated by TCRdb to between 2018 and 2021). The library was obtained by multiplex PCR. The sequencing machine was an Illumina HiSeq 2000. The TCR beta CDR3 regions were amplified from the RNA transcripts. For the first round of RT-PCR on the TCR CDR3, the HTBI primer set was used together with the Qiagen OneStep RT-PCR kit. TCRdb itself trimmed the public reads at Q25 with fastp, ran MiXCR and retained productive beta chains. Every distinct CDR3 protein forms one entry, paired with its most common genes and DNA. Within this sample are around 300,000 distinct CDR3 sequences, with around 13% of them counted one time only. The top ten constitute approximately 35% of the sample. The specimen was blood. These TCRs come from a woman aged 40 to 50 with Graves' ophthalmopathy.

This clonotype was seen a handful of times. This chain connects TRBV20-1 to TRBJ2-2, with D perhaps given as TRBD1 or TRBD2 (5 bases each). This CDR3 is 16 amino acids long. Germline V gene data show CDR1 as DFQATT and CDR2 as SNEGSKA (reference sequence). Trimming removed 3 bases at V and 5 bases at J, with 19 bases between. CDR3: CSASRPRDPLTGELFF. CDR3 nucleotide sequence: TGCAGTGCTAGTAGGCCCCGGGACCCTCTGACCGGGGAGCTGTTTTTT.

The CDR3 coding sequence is TGCGCCAGCAGCAAAGGGGGACTGGAACCCTACGAGCAGTACTTC. Its translation is CASSKGGLEPYEQYF. This chain joins TRBV4-1 and TRBJ2-7; D may match TRBD1 or TRBD2 (6 bases each). This CDR3 is built from 15 residues. The germline V gene encodes CDR1 MGHRA and CDR2 YSYEKL. With 5 bases removed from V and 2 bases from J, the gap between germline ends came to 16 bases.

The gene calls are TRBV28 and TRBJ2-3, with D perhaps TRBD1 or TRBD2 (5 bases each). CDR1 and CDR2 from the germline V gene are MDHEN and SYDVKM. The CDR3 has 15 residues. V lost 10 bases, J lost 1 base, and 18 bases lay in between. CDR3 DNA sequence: TGTGCCACTACTCAGGGAGAGCACGGCACAGATACGCAGTATTTT. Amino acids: CATTQGEHGTDTQYF.

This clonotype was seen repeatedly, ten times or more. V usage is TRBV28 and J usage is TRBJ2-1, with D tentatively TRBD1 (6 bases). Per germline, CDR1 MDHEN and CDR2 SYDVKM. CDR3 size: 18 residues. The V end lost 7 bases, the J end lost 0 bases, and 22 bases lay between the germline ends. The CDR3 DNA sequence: TGTGCCAGCAAGAGAGGGACATCTCGGTTGACCTCCTACAATGAGCAGTTCTTC. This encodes CASKRGTSRLTSYNEQFF. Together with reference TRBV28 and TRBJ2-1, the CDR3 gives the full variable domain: DVKVTQSSRYLVKRTGEKVFLECVQDMDHENMFWYRQDPGLGLRLIYFSYDVKMKEKGDIPEGYSVSREKKERFSLILESASTNQTSMYLCASKRGTSRLTSYNEQFFGPGTRLTVL.

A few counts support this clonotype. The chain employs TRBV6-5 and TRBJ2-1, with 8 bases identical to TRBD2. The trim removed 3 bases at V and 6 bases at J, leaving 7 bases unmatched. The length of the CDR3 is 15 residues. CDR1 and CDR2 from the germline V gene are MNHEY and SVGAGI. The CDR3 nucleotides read TGTGCCAGCAGTTATTTTAGCGGGAACCTCAATGAGCAGTTCTTC. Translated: CASSYFSGNLNEQFF.

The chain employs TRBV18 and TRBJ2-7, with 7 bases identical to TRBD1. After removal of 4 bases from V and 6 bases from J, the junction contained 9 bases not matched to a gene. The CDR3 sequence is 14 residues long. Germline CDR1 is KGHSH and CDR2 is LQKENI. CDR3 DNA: TGTGCCAGCTCACTCCGACAGGGAGAGGGCGAGCAGTACTTC. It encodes CASSLRQGEGEQYF.

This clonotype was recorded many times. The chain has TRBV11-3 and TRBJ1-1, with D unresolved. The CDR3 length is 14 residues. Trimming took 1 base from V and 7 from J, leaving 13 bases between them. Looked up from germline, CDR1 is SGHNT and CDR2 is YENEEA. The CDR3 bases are TGTGCCAGCAGCTTAGCCGGCTTACTCCTTGAAGCTTTCTTT. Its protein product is CASSLAGLLLEAFF.

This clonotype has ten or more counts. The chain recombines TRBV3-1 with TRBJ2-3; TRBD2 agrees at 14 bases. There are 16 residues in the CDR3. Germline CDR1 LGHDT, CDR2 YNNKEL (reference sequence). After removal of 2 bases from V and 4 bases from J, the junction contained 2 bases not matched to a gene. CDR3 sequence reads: CASSQWGLAGADTQYF. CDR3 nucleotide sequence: TGTGCCAGCAGCCAATGGGGACTAGCGGGAGCAGATACGCAGTATTTT.

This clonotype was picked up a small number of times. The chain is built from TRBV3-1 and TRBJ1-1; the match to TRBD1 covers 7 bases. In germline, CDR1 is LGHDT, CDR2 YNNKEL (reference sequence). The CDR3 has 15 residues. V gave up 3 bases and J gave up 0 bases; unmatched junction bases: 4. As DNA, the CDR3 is TGTGCCAGCAGCCAGAGGGACAGACTGAACACTGAAGCTTTCTTT. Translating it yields CASSQRDRLNTEAFF.

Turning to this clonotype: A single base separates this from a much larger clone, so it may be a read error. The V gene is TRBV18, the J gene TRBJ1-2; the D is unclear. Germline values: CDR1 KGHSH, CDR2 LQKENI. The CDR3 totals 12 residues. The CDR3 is CASSPAQYGYAF. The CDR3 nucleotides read TGTGCCAGCTCACCGGCACAGTATGGCTACGCCTTC. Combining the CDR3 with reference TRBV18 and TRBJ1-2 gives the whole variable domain NAGVMQNPRHLVRRRGQEARLRCSPMKGHSHVYWYRQLPEEGLKFMVYLQKENIIDESGMPKERFSAEFPKEGPSILRIQQVVRGDSAAYFCASSPAQYGYAFGSGTRLTVV.

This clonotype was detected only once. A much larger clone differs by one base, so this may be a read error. This CDR3 reads CTITGGVGYGYTF. The DNA for the CDR3 is TGTACCATCACTGGGGGAGTCGGCTATGGCTACACCTTC. The genes are TRBV10-3 and TRBJ1-2; D is possibly TRBD1 (5 bases). This CDR3 contains 13 residues. Germline V gene data show CDR1 as ENHRY and CDR2 as SYGVKD.

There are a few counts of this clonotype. CDR3 region: CASSLGGGRGDGYTF. The CDR3 nucleotides read TGTGCCAGCAGCTTAGGAGGGGGCAGGGGGGATGGCTACACCTTC. V gene TRBV7-8 combines with J gene TRBJ1-2; 7 bases are shared with TRBD1. With V trimmed by 1 base and J by 6 bases, 8 bases remained unmatched. Germline CDR1 SGHVS, CDR2 FQNEAQ. The CDR3 runs 15 residues.

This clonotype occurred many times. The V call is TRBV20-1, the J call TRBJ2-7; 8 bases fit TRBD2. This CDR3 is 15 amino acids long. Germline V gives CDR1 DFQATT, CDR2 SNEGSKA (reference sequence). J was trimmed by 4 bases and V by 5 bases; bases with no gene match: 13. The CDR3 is CSAGGAGDPNYEQYF. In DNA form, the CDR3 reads TGCAGTGCTGGGGGAGCGGGAGACCCAAATTACGAGCAGTACTTC.

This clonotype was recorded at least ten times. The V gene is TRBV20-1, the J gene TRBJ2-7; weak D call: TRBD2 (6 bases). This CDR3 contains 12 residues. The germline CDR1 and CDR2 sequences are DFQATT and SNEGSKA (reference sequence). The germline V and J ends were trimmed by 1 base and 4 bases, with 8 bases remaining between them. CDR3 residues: CSARGLAYEQYF. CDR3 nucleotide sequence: TGCAGTGCTAGAGGTCTAGCGTACGAGCAGTACTTC.

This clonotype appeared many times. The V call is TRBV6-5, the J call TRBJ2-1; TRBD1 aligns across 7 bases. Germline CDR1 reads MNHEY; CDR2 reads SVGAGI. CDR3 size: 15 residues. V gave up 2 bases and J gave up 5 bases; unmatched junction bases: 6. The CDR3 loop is CASSYRDSTNNEQFF. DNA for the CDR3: TGTGCCAGCAGTTACCGGGACAGCACGAACAATGAGCAGTTCTTC.